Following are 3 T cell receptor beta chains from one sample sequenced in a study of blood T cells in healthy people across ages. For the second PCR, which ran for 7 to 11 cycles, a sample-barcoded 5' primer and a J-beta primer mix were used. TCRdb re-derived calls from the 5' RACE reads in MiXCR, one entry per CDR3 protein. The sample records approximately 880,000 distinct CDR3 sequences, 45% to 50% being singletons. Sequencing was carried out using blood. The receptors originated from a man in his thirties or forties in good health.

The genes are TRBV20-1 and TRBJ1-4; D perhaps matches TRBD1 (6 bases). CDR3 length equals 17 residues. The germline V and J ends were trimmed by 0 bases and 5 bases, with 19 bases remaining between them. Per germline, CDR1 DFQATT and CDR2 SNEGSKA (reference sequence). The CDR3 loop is CSARDQSPQGMNEKLFF. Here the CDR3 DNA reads TGCAGTGCTAGAGATCAGTCCCCCCAGGGGATGAATGAAAAACTGTTTTTT.

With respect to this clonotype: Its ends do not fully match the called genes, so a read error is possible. This CDR3 reads CASSLDRAGNEQFF. The CDR3, as DNA: TGTGCCAGCAGTTTGGACAGGGCCGGCAATGAGCAGTTCTTC. V is TRBV5-5 and J is TRBJ2-1, with 8 positions matching TRBD1. The CDR3 is 14 amino acids. Per germline, CDR1 SGHKS and CDR2 YYEKEE (reference sequence).

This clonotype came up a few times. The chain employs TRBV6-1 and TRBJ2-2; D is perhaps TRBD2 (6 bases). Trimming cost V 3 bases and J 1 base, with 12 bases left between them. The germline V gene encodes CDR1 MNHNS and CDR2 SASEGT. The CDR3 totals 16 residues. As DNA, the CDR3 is TGTGCCAGCAGTGAGGGGGGTGACGGGAACACCGGGGAGCTGTTTTTT. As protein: CASSEGGDGNTGELFF.